The clone carrying this T cell receptor (beta chain) was picked up many times. The protocol was immunoSEQ multiplex PCR, while the TCRdb copy is restricted to in-frame clones and leaves out a portion. The profile shows 180,000 or so clones, approximately 80% of them singletons. The source of the sample is a study of blood T cell repertoires in COVID-19. V lost 3 bases to trimming and J lost 6 bases; unmatched junction nucleotides: 6. The CDR3 sequence is 14 residues long. Germline assignment: CDR1 SGDLS and CDR2 YYNGEE. This TCR was recovered from a man aged 45-65 years who had recovered from COVID-19. The sample comprised PBMCs or T cells enriched from blood (not recorded which). The J gene is TRBJ1-2, the V gene TRBV9, with TRBD1 matching 9 bases. DNA for the CDR3: TGTGCCAGCAGCGCACAGGGGGCGCCGAATGGCTACACCTTC. Its protein is CASSAQGAPNGYTF.